A single sample gave rise to the 14 T cell receptor beta chains below, sequenced in a study of response to subunit inactivated influenza vaccine. MiXCR was run by TCRdb on the RT-PCR reads, yielding one entry per CDR3 protein. This sample has under 750,000 distinct CDR3 sequences; roughly 12% occur once, and the top ten carry more than 8.5%. The starting material was PBMCs from blood, obtained on the day of vaccination. These receptors all come from a man between 50 and 59 years old who received an inactivated influenza vaccine.

The rearrangement uses TRBV20-1 and TRBJ2-7, with TRBD1 as a possible D gene (7 bases). Trimming shortened V by 6 bases and J by 4 bases, and 13 bases separated the two germline ends. The CDR3 loop spans 12 amino acids. Germline assignment: CDR1 DFQATT and CDR2 SNEGSKA (reference sequence). For the CDR3, the DNA is TGCAGTGCAGGGGCAGGGGGGTACGAGCAGTACTTC. The encoded protein is CSAGAGGYEQYF.

The chain recombines TRBV5-1 with TRBJ1-3; D uncertain. The germline gives CDR1 SGHRS, CDR2 YFSETQ. Trimming removed 3 bases from V and 10 bases from J, with 5 bases in between. This CDR3 contains 10 residues. DNA of the CDR3: TGCGCCAGCAGCTCAAGAACCATATATTTT. Translating it yields CASSSRTIYF.

This clonotype was seen a few times. The chain carries TRBV20-1 and TRBJ2-7, with 11 bases aligning to TRBD2. The CDR3 contains 17 residues. The germline gives CDR1 DFQATT, CDR2 SNEGSKA (reference sequence). CDR3 amino acids: CSRRGELAGESKKEQYF. The CDR3 nucleotides read TGCAGCCGGAGGGGAGAACTAGCGGGAGAATCGAAGAAAGAGCAGTACTTC.

DNA of the CDR3: TGCGCCAGCAGCTTGGAACTAGCGGGAGCGCAGGAGCAGTTCTTC. The encoded protein is CASSLELAGAQEQFF. The V call is TRBV5-1, the J call TRBJ2-1; 11 bases line up with TRBD2. Germline CDR1 and CDR2: SGHRS and YFSETQ. CDR3 size: 15 residues. V shed 0 bases and J 10 bases; nucleotides not matched to a gene: 6.

There are a few counts of this clonotype. This chain connects TRBV7-2 to TRBJ2-3, with 8 bases aligning to TRBD2. V was pared by 3 bases and J by 2 bases, with 4 bases of the junction left unmatched. The CDR3 totals 15 residues. Germline V lookup: CDR1 SGHTA, CDR2 FQGNSA. CDR3 nucleotides: TGTGCCAGCAGCTTTGTACTAGCGGACACAGATACGCAGTATTTT. This encodes CASSFVLADTDTQYF.

This clonotype was found many times. The CDR3 loop is CASSQTVYGYTF. DNA of the CDR3: TGTGCCAGCAGCCAGACAGTCTATGGCTACACCTTC. This chain joins TRBV5-5 and TRBJ1-2, with D possibly matching TRBD1 (5 bases). V was clipped by 4 bases and J by 4 bases, with 8 bases between them. Germline V gene sequence: CDR1 SGHKS, CDR2 YYEKEE (reference sequence). CDR3 size: 12 residues.

Many counts were recorded for this clonotype. The rearrangement links TRBV5-1 to TRBJ2-3, with D possibly being TRBD2 (6 bases). V was pared by 1 base and J by 2 bases, with 17 bases between. The length of the CDR3 is 17 residues. In germline, CDR1 is SGHRS, CDR2 YFSETQ. This CDR3 reads CASSLNQRAYNTDTQYF. The CDR3 DNA reads TGCGCCAGCAGCTTGAACCAGCGGGCCTATAACACAGATACGCAGTATTTT.

This clonotype was counted many times. The chain links TRBV20-1 to TRBJ2-3; 10 bases align to TRBD2. Germline CDR1 reads DFQATT; CDR2 reads SNEGSKA (reference sequence). V lost 5 bases, J lost 2 bases, and 10 bases stayed unmatched. CDR3 length: 16 amino acids. CDR3 protein: CSAYLSGGLFTDTQYF. CDR3 in DNA: TGCAGTGCTTACCTTAGCGGGGGGCTCTTCACAGATACGCAGTATTTT.

This clonotype was seen many times. This chain connects TRBV5-6 to TRBJ1-1; the D is unclear. The CDR3 is made up of 14 amino acids. The germline CDR1 and CDR2 sequences are SGHDT and YYEEEE. V was cut by 6 bases and J by 0 bases, with 12 bases left in between. The CDR3 nucleotides are TGTGCCAGCACCCCGGGTTATTTGAACACTGAAGCTTTCTTT. As protein: CASTPGYLNTEAFF.

This clonotype was detected a few times. The chain recombines TRBV5-1 with TRBJ1-2; tentatively, D is TRBD1 (6 bases). The CDR3 loop spans 13 amino acids. Germline V gene lookup returns CDR1 SGHRS and CDR2 YFSETQ. V dropped 0 bases and J dropped 7 bases, with 10 bases sitting between them. CDR3 sequence: CASSLEQGTGYTF. The CDR3 DNA reads as TGCGCCAGCAGCTTGGAACAGGGAACTGGCTACACCTTC.

This clonotype was recorded a few times. The chain couples TRBV15 to TRBJ2-7; perhaps TRBD2 as D (6 bases). Germline V gives CDR1 LNHNV, CDR2 YYDKDF (reference sequence). The CDR3 is 16 residues long. The V end lost 0 bases, the J end lost 6 bases, and 18 bases lay between the germline ends. The chain's CDR3 is CATSRDRGSHASEQYF. The DNA of the CDR3 is TGTGCCACCAGCAGAGATCGGGGGTCCCACGCCTCCGAGCAGTACTTC.

V is TRBV5-1 and J is TRBJ2-5, with a weak D call TRBD1 (5 bases). CDR1 and CDR2 from the germline V gene are SGHRS and YFSETQ. The CDR3 is 15 amino acids. V was cut by 5 bases and J by 5 bases, with 19 bases left in between. The CDR3 sequence: CASRLGHSSAETQYF. The CDR3 nucleotides are TGCGCCAGCAGACTGGGGCACAGCTCGGCGGAGACCCAGTACTTC.

The chain uses TRBV7-9 and TRBJ2-7; the D is unclear. Trimming cost V 4 bases and J 2 bases, with 12 bases left between them. Germline assignment: CDR1 SEHNR and CDR2 FQNEAQ (reference sequence). This CDR3 is built from 14 residues. The chain's CDR3 is CASSSWLIPYEQYF. In nucleotides, the CDR3 is TGTGCCAGCAGCTCTTGGTTAATACCCTACGAGCAGTACTTC.

This clonotype was counted a few times. The chain joins TRBV7-2 to TRBJ2-2, with D unresolved. Germline V CDR1 and CDR2: SGHTA, FQGNSA. The V and J ends lost 4 bases and 8 bases respectively, with 14 bases between them. The CDR3 is 14 residues long. The CDR3 nucleotides read TGTGCCAGCAGCTCCCTCCCGACGGCTGGGGAGCTGTTTTTT. Encoded protein: CASSSLPTAGELFF.